Sequencing of this T cell receptor (beta chain) was carried out in a study of shared clonotypes between healthy human individuals. This clone has a handful of counts. Clones were read by immunoSEQ multiplex PCR, and TCRdb kept only the in-frame ones, dropping some. The sample lists about 490,000 clones, around three quarters occurring once. Those who donated were healthy HIV-negative adults, with no recent acute infections or vaccinations reported. CDR1 and CDR2 (germline): SGHTA, FQGNSA. With 3 bases removed from V and 6 bases from J, the gap between germline ends came to 3 bases. CDR3 length: 11 residues.

Sequences were obtained from PBMCs. This sequence joins TRBV7-2 and TRBJ2-1; unclear D gene. The TCR sequence derives from a middle-aged woman in good health. Some clones in this sample may be carry-over from other donors' samples. CDR3 coding DNA: TGTGCCAGCAGCTTCATCAATGAGCAGTTCTTC. The encoded protein is CASSFINEQFF.